This entry lists 26 T cell receptor beta chains sequenced from one sample in a study of Ad26.COV2.S vaccination and SARS-CoV-2 variants. Measured with immunoSEQ multiplex PCR; TCRdb has only the in-frame clones, and not every one. The repertoire includes roughly 350,000 clones, about 87% of them detected once, and 6.4% sits in the top ten. Treatment here: 15 to 20 received Ad26.COV2.S at low or high dose, single or two shots; 5 received placebo; per-sample allocation not given. The investigators took samples on day 63 after the first vaccine or placebo injection. The material sequenced was peripheral blood, taken in a trial of Ad26.COV2.S vaccine versus placebo. The source of these receptors is a person between 18 and 65 years old who received the Ad26.COV2.S COVID-19 vaccine or a placebo.

The chain is built from TRBV7-2 and TRBJ1-6; D is uncertain. This CDR3 comprises 15 residues. Germline CDR1 and CDR2: SGHTA and FQGNSA. Trimming left V 7 bases short and J 9 bases short, with 19 bases between. Here the CDR3 reads CASTQTPVGVSPLHF. CDR3 in DNA: TGTGCCAGCACCCAAACCCCGGTTGGCGTTTCACCCCTCCACTTT. The variable domain in full, with the rest retrieved from reference TRBV7-2 and TRBJ1-6, is GAGVSQSPSNKVTEKGKDVELRCDPISGHTALYWYRQSLGQGLEFLIYFQGNSAPDKSGLPSDRFSAERTGGSVSTLTIQRTQQEDSAVYLCASTQTPVGVSPLHFGNGTRLTVT.

The chain employs TRBV5-1 and TRBJ2-2; a weak D match, TRBD1 (6 bases). Germline V gene lookup returns CDR1 SGHRS and CDR2 YFSETQ. Trimming took off 2 bases at V and 0 bases at J, with 11 bases between the two ends. The CDR3 is 16 amino acids. The CDR3 protein is CASSLGPGANTGELFF. CDR3 nucleotide sequence: TGCGCCAGCAGCTTAGGGCCAGGGGCGAACACCGGGGAGCTGTTTTTT.

The chain carries TRBV11-2 and TRBJ2-3, with 10 bases that match TRBD1. Trimming took 0 bases from V and 0 from J; bases not matched to a gene: 12. The CDR3 is 20 residues long. CDR1 SGHAT and CDR2 FQNNGV come from the germline V gene. The CDR3 DNA is TGTGCCAGCAGCTTAGAGGGGGTGGACAGGGGGTTTTCTAGCACAGATACGCAGTATTTT. Its protein product is CASSLEGVDRGFSSTDTQYF.

V gene TRBV5-1 combines with J gene TRBJ1-4, with no clear D. V dropped 2 bases and J dropped 4 bases, with 6 bases sitting between them. The CDR3 is 13 amino acids. Looked up from germline, CDR1 is SGHRS and CDR2 is YFSETQ. CDR3 coding DNA: TGCGCCAGCAGCTTCCAGCTTAATGAAAAACTGTTTTTT. Its protein is CASSFQLNEKLFF.

This chain links TRBV19 with TRBJ1-3; D not certain. In germline, CDR1 is LNHDA, CDR2 SQIVND (reference sequence). This CDR3 contains 16 residues. Trimming removed 5 bases at V and 3 bases at J, with 17 bases between. The CDR3 DNA follows: TGTGCCAGTAGTGCCCGTGGCCGCTCATATGGAAACACCATATATTTT. It yields the protein CASSARGRSYGNTIYF.

The rearrangement uses TRBV9 and TRBJ2-4; 11 bases fit TRBD2. Unmatched junction bases numbered 10, after V lost 0 bases and J lost 8 bases. The CDR3 runs to 17 residues. The germline V gene encodes CDR1 SGDLS and CDR2 YYNGEE. The CDR3 reads CASSVGISGGALDIQYF. The CDR3 DNA is TGTGCCAGCAGCGTAGGTATTAGCGGGGGGGCCCTGGACATTCAGTACTTC.

The J gene is TRBJ1-6, the V gene TRBV19; the match to TRBD1 covers 10 bases. V shed 3 bases, J shed 8 bases, and the junction held 7 bases outside the gene matches. The V gene's germline CDR1 is LNHDA and CDR2 SQIVND (reference sequence). The CDR3 spans 16 residues. CDR3 sequence (DNA): TGTGCCAGTAGTATTTTTGGGACAGGGGACTATTCACCCCTCCACTTT. Translated, it gives CASSIFGTGDYSPLHF. The full variable domain, rest sourced from reference TRBV19 and TRBJ1-6, is DGGITQSPKYLFRKEGQNVTLSCEQNLNHDAMYWYRQDPGQGLRLIYYSQIVNDFQKGDIAEGYSVSREKKESFPLTVTSAQKNPTAFYLCASSIFGTGDYSPLHFGNGTRLTVT.

The chain joins TRBV3-1 (or the pseudogene TRBV3-2) to TRBJ2-7; possible D gene TRBD2, 5 bases. The CDR3 runs to 13 residues. Looked up from germline, CDR1 is LGHDT and CDR2 is YNNKEL (reference sequence). The V and J ends lost 1 base and 5 bases respectively, with 9 bases between them. The CDR3 reads CASSQVTGNEQYF. The CDR3 bases are TGTGCCAGCAGCCAAGTCACGGGGAACGAGCAGTACTTC.

This clone was seen a single time. The CDR3 protein is CASSYSPGPYNQPQHF. The DNA for the CDR3 is TGTGCCAGCAGTTACTCTCCCGGCCCCTACAATCAGCCCCAGCATTTT. The J gene is TRBJ1-5, the V gene TRBV6-2 or TRBV6-3; D not resolved. Trimming pared 0 bases from V and 3 bases from J, leaving 12 bases between. Looked up from germline, CDR1 is MNHEY and CDR2 is SVGEGT. The length of the CDR3 is 16 residues.

This clone was seen more than once but under ten times. This chain connects TRBV9 to TRBJ2-1; D might be TRBD2 (5 bases). This CDR3 has 15 residues. Deletions cut 0 bases from V and 6 bases from J, with 13 bases between. In germline, CDR1 is SGDLS, CDR2 YYNGEE. This CDR3 is CASSVGGLGGNEQFF. The CDR3 DNA sequence: TGTGCCAGCAGCGTAGGAGGGTTAGGTGGCAATGAGCAGTTCTTC.

V usage is TRBV9 and J usage is TRBJ2-3, with D unresolved. Trimming removed 3 bases from V and 6 bases from J, with 20 bases in between. Germline lookup yields CDR1 SGDLS and CDR2 YYNGEE. CDR3 length: 16 amino acids. CDR3 nucleotides: TGTGCCAGCAGCGCCCACGGGTCCCGCGCGTTGGATACGCAGTATTTT. It specifies CASSAHGSRALDTQYF.

V is TRBV30 and J is TRBJ1-1; D gene unclear. Germline CDR1 reads GTSNPN; CDR2 reads SVGIG (reference sequence). Trimming shortened V by 0 bases and J by 6 bases, and 5 bases separated the two germline ends. CDR3 size: 11 residues. The CDR3 region is CAWSVGSEAFF. As DNA, the CDR3 is TGTGCCTGGAGTGTCGGGTCTGAAGCTTTCTTT.

The gene calls are TRBV4-2 and TRBJ2-7, with D unclear. In germline, CDR1 is LGHNA, CDR2 YNFKEQ. Trimming removed 0 bases from V and 2 bases from J, with 5 bases in between. The CDR3 contains 13 residues. CDR3 amino acids: CASSQEGAYEQYF. In DNA form, the CDR3 reads TGTGCCAGCAGCCAAGAAGGCGCCTACGAGCAGTACTTC.

The CDR3 is CASSMTGTDYGYTF. The CDR3 region has the DNA TGTGCCAGCAGCATGACCGGGACAGACTATGGCTACACCTTC. V and J are TRBV7-3 and TRBJ1-2, with TRBD1 identical over 7 bases. V lost 5 bases, J lost 3 bases, and 6 bases stayed unmatched. Germline V gene lookup returns CDR1 SGHTA and CDR2 FQGTGA. The CDR3 covers 14 residues.

The chain has TRBV5-1 and TRBJ2-5; 15 nucleotides line up with TRBD2. Germline assignment: CDR1 SGHRS and CDR2 YFSETQ. The CDR3 spans 17 residues. Losses at the gene ends were 2 bases for V and 5 bases for J; bases not matched to a gene: 7. The CDR3 sequence: CASSFGTGTSGRETQYF. CDR3 DNA sequence: TGCGCCAGCAGCTTTGGAACTGGGACTAGCGGGAGGGAGACCCAGTACTTC.

The genes are TRBV14 and TRBJ1-1, with D uncertain. Trimming pared 4 bases from V and 2 bases from J, leaving 14 bases between. The CDR3 length is 15 residues. Germline CDR1 reads SGHDN; CDR2 reads FVKESK. The CDR3 loop reads CASSPDRPGNTEAFF. As DNA, the CDR3 is TGTGCCAGCAGCCCAGACCGACCCGGAAACACTGAAGCTTTCTTT.

This chain joins TRBV6-5 and TRBJ1-1, with TRBD1 matching over 7 bases. V trimming: 6 bases; J trimming: 8 bases; junction bases outside the gene matches: 6. This CDR3 region has 12 residues. From germline, CDR1 is MNHEY and CDR2 SVGAGI. DNA of the CDR3: TGTGCCAGCAGGAGACAGGGCCTGGAAGCTTTCTTT. This encodes CASRRQGLEAFF.

The chain couples TRBV14 to TRBJ2-5; no firm D call. Trimming stripped 0 bases from V and 7 bases from J, with 9 bases between. This CDR3 region has 13 residues. The germline V gene has CDR1 SGHDN and CDR2 FVKESK. For the CDR3, the DNA is TGTGCCAGCAGCCAAGATCGGCTGGGGACCCAGTACTTC. It yields the protein CASSQDRLGTQYF.

The chain carries TRBV27 and TRBJ2-1; 8 nucleotides line up with TRBD1. The CDR3 is 16 residues long. Trimming cost V 5 bases and J 6 bases; bases outside gene matches: 12. The germline CDR1 and CDR2 sequences are MNHEY and SMNVEV (reference sequence). The chain's CDR3 is CASSPTGASLRNEQFF. The CDR3 DNA reads TGTGCCAGCAGTCCGACAGGGGCCTCTCTTCGCAATGAGCAGTTCTTC.

The rearrangement uses TRBV30 and TRBJ2-5; TRBD2 matches 7 bases. Per the germline V gene, CDR1 is GTSNPN and CDR2 is SVGIG (reference sequence). V was clipped by 5 bases and J by 4 bases; unmatched bases: 10. This CDR3 contains 14 residues. CDR3 in amino acids: CAWATSGGGETQYF. The CDR3 bases are TGTGCCTGGGCCACCTCGGGGGGAGGAGAGACCCAGTACTTC.

This clone appeared a single time. The chain uses TRBV4-1 and TRBJ2-7; D perhaps matches TRBD2 (5 bases). This CDR3 contains 14 residues. From germline, CDR1 is MGHRA and CDR2 YSYEKL. The V and J ends lost 4 bases and 5 bases respectively, with 15 bases between them. CDR3 nucleotides: TGCGCCAGCAGCCCCCGGGAACCCAGAGACGAGCAGTACTTC. Translating gives CASSPREPRDEQYF.

V usage is TRBV10-3 and J usage is TRBJ2-5; D gene uncertain. V gave up 2 bases and J gave up 2 bases, with 6 bases separating them. Germline V gene sequence: CDR1 ENHRY, CDR2 SYGVKD. The CDR3 spans 13 residues. The CDR3 DNA follows: TGTGCCATCAGTGAGGAAGTACAAGAGACCCAGTACTTC. Protein sequence: CAISEEVQETQYF.

The rearrangement joins TRBV19 to TRBJ2-7; D ambiguous. CDR1 is LNHDA and CDR2 is SQIVND in the germline V gene (reference sequence). This CDR3 comprises 12 residues. V was cut by 5 bases and J by 1 base, with 6 bases left in between. The CDR3 DNA follows: TGTGCCAGTAGTCAAGATTCCTACGAGCAGTACTTC. Residues: CASSQDSYEQYF.

The chain couples TRBV6-5 to TRBJ2-7; 8 bases align to TRBD2. V lost 4 bases to trimming and J lost 0 bases; unmatched junction nucleotides: 5. Germline V lookup: CDR1 MNHEY, CDR2 SVGAGI. The CDR3 totals 15 residues. In nucleotides, the CDR3 is TGTGCCAGCAGTTCCGGGGGGGTAGGCTCCTACGAGCAGTACTTC. Amino acid sequence: CASSSGGVGSYEQYF.

The V and J genes are TRBV30 and TRBJ2-7; D is perhaps TRBD2 (5 bases). The CDR3 runs 12 residues. Germline CDR1 reads GTSNPN; CDR2 reads SVGIG (reference sequence). Trimming stripped 2 bases from V and 6 bases from J, with 11 bases between. The CDR3 spells CAWSRGLSEQYF. The CDR3 region has the DNA TGTGCCTGGAGTAGAGGGCTTTCCGAGCAGTACTTC.

The V and J genes are TRBV6-4 and TRBJ1-1; D remains unclear. This CDR3 is built from 15 residues. Trimming left V 5 bases short and J 5 bases short, with 18 bases between. Germline V gives CDR1 MRHNA, CDR2 SNTAGT. CDR3: CASSPMHPGGTEAFF. The CDR3 DNA reads TGTGCCAGCAGTCCGATGCACCCGGGAGGTACTGAAGCTTTCTTT.